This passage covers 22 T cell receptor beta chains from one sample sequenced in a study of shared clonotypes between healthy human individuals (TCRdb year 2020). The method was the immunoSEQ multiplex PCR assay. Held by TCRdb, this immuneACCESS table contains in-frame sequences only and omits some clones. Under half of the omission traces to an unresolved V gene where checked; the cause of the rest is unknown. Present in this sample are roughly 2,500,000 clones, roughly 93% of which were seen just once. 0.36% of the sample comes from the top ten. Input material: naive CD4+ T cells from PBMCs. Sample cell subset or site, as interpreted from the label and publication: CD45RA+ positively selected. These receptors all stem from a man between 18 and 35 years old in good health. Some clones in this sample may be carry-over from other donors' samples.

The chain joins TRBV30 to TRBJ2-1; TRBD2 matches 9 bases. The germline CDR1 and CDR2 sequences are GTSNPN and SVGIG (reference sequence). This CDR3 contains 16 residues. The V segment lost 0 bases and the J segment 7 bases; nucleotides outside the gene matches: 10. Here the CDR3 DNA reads TGTGCCTGGAGTGTTACCTATGGACTAGCGAGGAATGAGCAGTTCTTC. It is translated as CAWSVTYGLARNEQFF.

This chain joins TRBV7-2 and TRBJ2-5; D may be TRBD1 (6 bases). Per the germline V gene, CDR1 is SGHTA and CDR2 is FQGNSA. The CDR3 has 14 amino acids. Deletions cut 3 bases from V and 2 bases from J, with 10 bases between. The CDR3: CASSFYREQETQYF. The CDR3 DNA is TGTGCCAGCAGCTTTTACAGGGAACAAGAGACCCAGTACTTC.

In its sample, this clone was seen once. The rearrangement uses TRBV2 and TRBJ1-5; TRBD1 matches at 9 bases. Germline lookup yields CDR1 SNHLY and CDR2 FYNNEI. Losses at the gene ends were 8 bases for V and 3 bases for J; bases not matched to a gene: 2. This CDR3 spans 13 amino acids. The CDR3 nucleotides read TGTGCCAGCGGGACAGGGCTCAATCAGCCCCAGCATTTT. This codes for CASGTGLNQPQHF.

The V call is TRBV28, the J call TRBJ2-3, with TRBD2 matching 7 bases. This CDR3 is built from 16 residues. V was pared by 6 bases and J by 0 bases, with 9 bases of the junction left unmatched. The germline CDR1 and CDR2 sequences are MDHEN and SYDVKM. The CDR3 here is CASRLAGPPSTDTQYF. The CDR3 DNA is TGTGCCAGCAGATTAGCGGGCCCGCCTAGCACAGATACGCAGTATTTT.

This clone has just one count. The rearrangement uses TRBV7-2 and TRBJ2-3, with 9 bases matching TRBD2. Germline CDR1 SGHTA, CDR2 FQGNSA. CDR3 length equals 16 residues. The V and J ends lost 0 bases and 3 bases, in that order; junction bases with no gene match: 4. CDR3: CASSLASGRRTDTQYF. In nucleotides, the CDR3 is TGTGCCAGCAGCTTAGCTAGCGGGAGAAGGACAGATACGCAGTATTTT. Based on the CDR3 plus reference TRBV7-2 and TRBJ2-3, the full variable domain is GAGVSQSPSNKVTEKGKDVELRCDPISGHTALYWYRQSLGQGLEFLIYFQGNSAPDKSGLPSDRFSAERTGGSVSTLTIQRTQQEDSAVYLCASSLASGRRTDTQYFGPGTRLTVL.

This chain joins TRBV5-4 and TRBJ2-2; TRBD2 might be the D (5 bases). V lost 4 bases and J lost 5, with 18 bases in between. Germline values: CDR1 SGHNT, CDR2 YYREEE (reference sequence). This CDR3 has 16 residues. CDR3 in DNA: TGTGCCAGCAGCCCGTCGCTAGCCTCGTGGACCGGGGAGCTGTTTTTT. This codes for CASSPSLASWTGELFF.

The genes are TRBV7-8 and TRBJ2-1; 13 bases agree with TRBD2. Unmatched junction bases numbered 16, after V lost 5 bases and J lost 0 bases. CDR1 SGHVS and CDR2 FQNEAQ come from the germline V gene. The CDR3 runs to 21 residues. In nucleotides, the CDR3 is TGTGCCAGCAGCGCTATCCGTCCGGGACTAGCGGGACTAAGCTCCTACAATGAGCAGTTCTTC. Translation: CASSAIRPGLAGLSSYNEQFF.

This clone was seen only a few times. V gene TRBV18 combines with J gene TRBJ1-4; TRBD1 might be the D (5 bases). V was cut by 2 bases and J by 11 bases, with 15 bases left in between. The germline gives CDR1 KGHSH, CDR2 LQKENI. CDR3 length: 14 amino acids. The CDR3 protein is CASSPDRGLSKLFF. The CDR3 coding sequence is TGTGCCAGCTCACCAGACCGGGGCCTGTCGAAACTGTTTTTT.

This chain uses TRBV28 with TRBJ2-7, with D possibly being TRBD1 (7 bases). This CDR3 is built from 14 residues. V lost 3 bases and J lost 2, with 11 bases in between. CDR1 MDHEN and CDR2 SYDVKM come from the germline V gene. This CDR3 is CASSFGGQPYEQYF. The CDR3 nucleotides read TGTGCCAGCAGTTTCGGGGGACAGCCCTACGAGCAGTACTTC.

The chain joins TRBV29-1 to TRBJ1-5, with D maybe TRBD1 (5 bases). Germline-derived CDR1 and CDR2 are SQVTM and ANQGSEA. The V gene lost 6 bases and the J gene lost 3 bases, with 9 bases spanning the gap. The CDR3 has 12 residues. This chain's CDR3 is CSVRQPNQPQHF. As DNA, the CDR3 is TGCAGCGTCAGACAGCCCAATCAGCCCCAGCATTTT.

The CDR3 DNA reads TGCGCCAGCAGCGACTTTGGGAACCGGGGCTACACCTTC. This gives the protein CASSDFGNRGYTF. The V call is TRBV10-2, the J call TRBJ1-2; no clear D gene. The length of the CDR3 is 13 residues. Between the trimmed V and J ends, which lost 6 bases and 8 bases, there was a span of 16 bases. Germline V lookup: CDR1 WSHSY, CDR2 SAAADI.

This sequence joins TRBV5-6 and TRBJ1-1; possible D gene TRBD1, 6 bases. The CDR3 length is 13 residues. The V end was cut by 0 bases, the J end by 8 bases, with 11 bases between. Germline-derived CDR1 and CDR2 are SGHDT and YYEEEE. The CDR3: CASSLVQGQEAFF. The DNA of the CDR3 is TGTGCCAGCAGCTTGGTACAGGGCCAGGAAGCTTTCTTT.

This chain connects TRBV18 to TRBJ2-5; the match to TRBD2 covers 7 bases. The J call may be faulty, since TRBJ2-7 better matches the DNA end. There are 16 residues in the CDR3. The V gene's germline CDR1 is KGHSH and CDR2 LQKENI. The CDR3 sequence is CASSPLVAGNSYEQYF. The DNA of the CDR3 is TGTGCCAGCTCACCACTTGTAGCGGGCAACTCCTACGAGCAGTACTTC.

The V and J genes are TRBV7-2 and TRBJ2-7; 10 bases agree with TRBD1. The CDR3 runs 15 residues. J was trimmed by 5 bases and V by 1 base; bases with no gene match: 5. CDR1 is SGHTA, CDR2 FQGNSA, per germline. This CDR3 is CASSLEGTGAHEQYF. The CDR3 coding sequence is TGTGCCAGCAGCTTAGAGGGGACAGGGGCCCACGAGCAGTACTTC.

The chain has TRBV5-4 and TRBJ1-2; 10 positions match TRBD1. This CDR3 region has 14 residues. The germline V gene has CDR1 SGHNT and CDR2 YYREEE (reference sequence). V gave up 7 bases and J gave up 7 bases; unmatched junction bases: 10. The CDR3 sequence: CASGKRTGGSGYTF. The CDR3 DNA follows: TGTGCCAGCGGAAAAAGGACAGGGGGATCTGGCTACACCTTC.

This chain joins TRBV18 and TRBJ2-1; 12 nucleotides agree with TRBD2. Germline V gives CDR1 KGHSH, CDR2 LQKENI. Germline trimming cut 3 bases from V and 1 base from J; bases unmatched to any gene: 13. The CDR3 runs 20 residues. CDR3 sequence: CASSPSATSGSWLSYNEQFF. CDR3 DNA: TGTGCCAGCTCACCCTCCGCGACTAGCGGGAGCTGGCTTTCCTACAATGAGCAGTTCTTC.

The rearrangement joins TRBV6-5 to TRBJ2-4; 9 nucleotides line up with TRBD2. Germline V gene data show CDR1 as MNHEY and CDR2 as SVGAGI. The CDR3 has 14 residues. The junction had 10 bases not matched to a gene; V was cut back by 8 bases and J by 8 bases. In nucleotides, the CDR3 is TGTGCCAGCCGCCCTAGCGGGGCCAGGGACATTCAGTACTTC. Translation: CASRPSGARDIQYF.

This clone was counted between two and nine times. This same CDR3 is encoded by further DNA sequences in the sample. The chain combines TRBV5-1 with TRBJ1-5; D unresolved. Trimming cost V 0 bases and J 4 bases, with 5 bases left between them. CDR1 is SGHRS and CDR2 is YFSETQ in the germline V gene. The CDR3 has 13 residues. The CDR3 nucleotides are TGCGCCAGCAGCTTGGACCGAAATCAGCCCCAGCATTTT. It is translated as CASSLDRNQPQHF.

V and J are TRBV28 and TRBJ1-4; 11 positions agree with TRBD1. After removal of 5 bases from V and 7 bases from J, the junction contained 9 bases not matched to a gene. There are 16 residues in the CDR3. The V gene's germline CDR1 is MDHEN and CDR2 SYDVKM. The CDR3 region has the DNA TGTGCCAGCAGTCCCCCCCGAGGGACAGGGGGTGAAAAACTGTTTTTT. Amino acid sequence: CASSPPRGTGGEKLFF.

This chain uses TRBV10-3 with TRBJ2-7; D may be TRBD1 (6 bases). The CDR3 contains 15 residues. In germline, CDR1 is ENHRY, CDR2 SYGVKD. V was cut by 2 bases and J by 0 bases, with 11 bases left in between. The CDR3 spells CAISETRTVSYEQYF. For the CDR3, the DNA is TGTGCCATCAGTGAGACTAGGACAGTCTCCTACGAGCAGTACTTC.

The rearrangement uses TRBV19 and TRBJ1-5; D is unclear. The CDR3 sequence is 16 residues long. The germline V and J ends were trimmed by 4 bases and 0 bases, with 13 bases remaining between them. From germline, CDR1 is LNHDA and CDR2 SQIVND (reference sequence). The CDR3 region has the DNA TGTGCCAGTAGTAGGTTTGGGCGGTATAGCAATCAGCCCCAGCATTTT. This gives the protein CASSRFGRYSNQPQHF.

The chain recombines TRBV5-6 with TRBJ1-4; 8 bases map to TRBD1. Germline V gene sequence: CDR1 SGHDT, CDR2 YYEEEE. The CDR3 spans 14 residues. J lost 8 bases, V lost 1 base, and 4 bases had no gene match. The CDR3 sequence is CASSLRDRREKLFF. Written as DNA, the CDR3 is TGTGCCAGCAGCTTGAGGGACAGGCGCGAAAAACTGTTTTTT.